A single TCR beta chain is shown here with its context. The sample holds one count of this clone. Its antigen remains undetermined. Within one base of it there is no much larger clone, and no base qualities were kept. This sample also contains other DNA sequences that code for the same CDR3. The germline V gene sets CDR1 to MNHNS and CDR2 to SASEGT. The CDR3 runs 15 amino acids, cysteine and phenylalanine included. Only the CDR3 DNA is retained, 45 bases long and in frame from the first base. V ends up 0 bases short and J 3 bases short, with an unmatched junction base count of 4. This specimen belongs to a study of CD4+ T cells in melanoma (dated by TCRdb to between 2021 and 2023). For the wider study: Neoantigen-specific CD4+ T cells in human melanoma were investigated in the study.

Libraries came from the immunoSEQ multiplex PCR assay. Not all clones reach the TCRdb copy of this immuneACCESS table, which keeps in-frame sequences only. Checked studies attribute under half of the gap to unresolved V genes and leave the rest unexplained. The sample table shows fewer than 55,000 clones, and approximately 89% are seen once. The ten largest clones represent 12% of the sample. The donors were people with melanoma. The full study reports these points: The report described a correlation between neoantigen-specific CD4+ T cells and the function of CD8+ T cells, macrophages and B cells. According to the report, neoantigen-specific CD4+ T cells in melanoma displayed diverse differentiation states.

The sequenced sample consisted of peripheral blood. Here the chain combines TRBV6-1 and TRBJ2-7, and TRBD1 matches 8 of the central bases. The source is a human donor with melanoma. The sequenced DNA is TGTGCCAGCAGTGAAGCGCGACAGGGGTACTACGAGCAGTACTTC. Its translation is CASSEARQGYYEQYF.